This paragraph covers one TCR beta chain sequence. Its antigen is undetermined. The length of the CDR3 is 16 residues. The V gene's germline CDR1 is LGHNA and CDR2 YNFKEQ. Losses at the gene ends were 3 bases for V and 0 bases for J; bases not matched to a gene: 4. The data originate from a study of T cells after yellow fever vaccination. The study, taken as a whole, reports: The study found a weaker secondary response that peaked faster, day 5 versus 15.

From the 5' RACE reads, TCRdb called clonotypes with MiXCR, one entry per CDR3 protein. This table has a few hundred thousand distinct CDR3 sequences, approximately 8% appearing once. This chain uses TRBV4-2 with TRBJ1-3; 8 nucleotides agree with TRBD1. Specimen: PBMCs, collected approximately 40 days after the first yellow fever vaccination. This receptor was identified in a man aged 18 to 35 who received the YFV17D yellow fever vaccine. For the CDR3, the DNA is TGTGCCAGCAGCCAGTGGCAGGGGGCCTCTGGAAACACCATATATTTT. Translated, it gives CASSQWQGASGNTIYF.